This TCR beta chain was captured by sequencing in a study of T-cell reconstitution after alpha-beta-depleted transplantation in children. This clonotype occurred a few times. A library of TCRbeta sequences, prepared with unique molecular identifiers, was generated. TCRdb fed the PCR reads into MiXCR, producing one record per CDR3 protein. Of 350,000 to 450,000 distinct CDR3 sequences listed, about 20% were seen once; the top ten hold around 3.9%. CDR3 size: 14 residues. V lost 1 base and J lost 5, with 9 bases in between. CDR1 is SGHTA, CDR2 FQGNSA, per germline. The source of this sequence is a human donor who donated a stem cell graft to a child with acute myeloid leukemia. This chain uses TRBV7-2 with TRBJ1-5; perhaps TRBD1 as D (5 bases). The sample was PBMCs from the stem cell graft donor, taken from the stem cell graft. CDR3: CASSLVLGDQPQHF. Here the CDR3 DNA reads TGTGCCAGCAGCTTAGTATTGGGGGATCAGCCCCAGCATTTT.